This record looks at one TCR beta chain sequence and its context. The sample contains more than one DNA sequence encoding this CDR3. Trimming removed 0 bases from V and 2 bases from J, with 8 bases in between. CDR3 length equals 14 residues. Germline V gene sequence: CDR1 KGHSH, CDR2 LQKENI. This sample stems from a study of blood T cell repertoires in COVID-19. Using immunoSEQ multiplex PCR, the repertoire was profiled, and TCRdb retains in-frame clones only, with some absent. The table shows hundreds of thousands of clones, with 85% to 90% occurring only once. This TCR was recovered from a woman in her thirties or forties who had recovered from COVID-19. The chain combines TRBV18 with TRBJ2-7; D is undetermined. Material for sequencing was peripheral blood. The CDR3 region is CASSPPGRTYEQYF. The CDR3 coding sequence is TGTGCCAGCTCACCACCGGGCAGAACCTACGAGCAGTACTTC.